One sample yielded the 4 T cell receptor beta chains listed below, sequenced in a study of tumor-infiltrating lymphocytes in primary liver carcinoma. The authors took blood RNA from unsorted whole blood and also extracted germline DNA. Researchers generated TCR beta cDNA from roughly 520 ng of total RNA, relying on a constant-region primer. Three-round nested multiplex PCR performed with slightly modified ARM-PCR produced the TCR beta libraries. The two initial PCR rounds, around 11 cycles each, used TRBV1-TRBV30 forward and C-beta reverse primers. In TCRdb, the multiplex PCR reads were re-called with MiXCR into one record per CDR3 protein. The profile shows 150,000 to 200,000 distinct CDR3 sequences, 65% of them singletons. The sample taken for sequencing was peripheral blood. Source of these receptors: a woman in her sixties with primary liver carcinoma and hepatitis B virus infection.

In its sample, this clonotype was seen many times. The CDR3 sequence is CASSDPGLATNTGELFF. In DNA, the CDR3 is TGTGCCAGCAGTGACCCGGGACTAGCGACGAACACCGGGGAGCTGTTTTTT. The chain carries TRBV6-6 and TRBJ2-2; 10 nucleotides match TRBD2. J gave up 0 bases and V 5 bases, and 6 bases lay outside the gene matches. The V gene's germline CDR1 is MNHNY and CDR2 SVGAGI (reference sequence). CDR3 length: 17 residues.

The CDR3 sequence: CASHRTEPGGNYGYTF. CDR3 bases: TGTGCCAGCCACCGAACCGAGCCAGGGGGGAACTATGGCTACACCTTC. The rearrangement links TRBV11-2 to TRBJ1-2, with TRBD1 matching over 7 bases. Germline trimming cut 8 bases from V and 2 bases from J; bases unmatched to any gene: 14. This CDR3 comprises 16 residues. CDR1 and CDR2 from the germline V gene are SGHAT and FQNNGV.

This clonotype was counted at least ten times. The chain combines TRBV11-2 with TRBJ1-3, with D possibly TRBD1 on 5 matching bases. Between the trimmed V and J ends, which lost 5 bases and 0 bases, there was a span of 8 bases. There are 14 residues in the CDR3. Germline-derived CDR1 and CDR2 are SGHAT and FQNNGV. Here the CDR3 DNA reads TGTGCCAGCAGCACTACAGGCTCTGGAAACACCATATATTTT. This gives the protein CASSTTGSGNTIYF.

This clonotype has more than one count but fewer than ten. This CDR3 fails to terminate in the conserved phenylalanine or tryptophan, so it likely reflects a read error. DNA of the CDR3: TGTGCCAGCAGCTTTAAGACAGGGTCGAACAATGAGCAGTTCTCC. It yields the protein CASSFKTGSNNEQFS. This chain links TRBV5-6 with TRBJ2-1, with TRBD1 identical over 7 bases. The CDR3 consists of 15 residues. Germline CDR1 reads SGHDT; CDR2 reads YYEEEE. V lost 2 bases and J lost 5; bases outside the gene matches: 7.